The 11 T cell receptor beta chains below were found in one sample sequenced in a study of control samples from healthy donors and cancer patients. Sequencing was performed with immunoSEQ multiplex PCR; in TCRdb, only in-frame clones are kept and a portion is missing. The sample includes some 76,000 clones, under 90% of them seen just once. The sequenced sample consisted of PBMCs. The source is a woman aged 45 to 65 with colorectal cancer.

V usage is TRBV29-1 and J usage is TRBJ2-5, with a tentative D call TRBD2 (7 bases). Germline assignment: CDR1 SQVTM and CDR2 ANQGSEA. CDR3 size: 12 residues. Trimming left V 3 bases short and J 5 bases short, with 10 bases between. The CDR3 DNA reads TGCAGCGTTGATTCGGGGGGCGAGACCCAGTACTTC. Its protein product is CSVDSGGETQYF.

J is TRBJ2-5 and V is TRBV24-1; 11 bases map to TRBD1. In germline, CDR1 is KGHDR, CDR2 SFDVKD. Unmatched junction bases numbered 7, after V lost 4 bases and J lost 4 bases. The CDR3 has 16 amino acids. The CDR3 sequence: CATSEKDRGPRETQYF. The CDR3, as DNA: TGTGCCACCAGTGAGAAGGACAGGGGGCCGAGAGAGACCCAGTACTTC.

The rearrangement uses TRBV19 and TRBJ1-1; a possible D gene is TRBD1 (6 bases). The CDR3 is 15 residues long. The V and J ends lost 3 bases and 4 bases respectively, with 15 bases between them. Germline V gene data show CDR1 as LNHDA and CDR2 as SQIVND (reference sequence). The CDR3 sequence: CASSIPGGGFTEAFF. For the CDR3, the DNA is TGTGCCAGTAGTATCCCCGGGGGGGGCTTCACTGAAGCTTTCTTT.

The chain links TRBV7-9 to TRBJ2-7, with 13 nucleotides matching TRBD2. CDR3 size: 14 residues. After removal of 4 bases from V and 5 bases from J, the junction contained 2 bases not matched to a gene. Germline V gene lookup returns CDR1 SEHNR and CDR2 FQNEAQ (reference sequence). This CDR3 reads CASSWGTSGNEQYV. The DNA of the CDR3 is TGTGCCAGCAGCTGGGGGACTAGCGGGAACGAGCAGTACGTC.

The chain employs TRBV6-2 or TRBV6-3 and TRBJ2-7; a weak D match, TRBD1 (5 bases). Germline values: CDR1 MNHEY, CDR2 SVGEGT. Trimming stripped 5 bases from V and 3 bases from J, with 17 bases between. This CDR3 is 15 amino acids long. DNA of the CDR3: TGTGCCAGCAGTCCCGCACGACAGCTACTCTACGAGCAGTACGTC. It encodes CASSPARQLLYEQYV.

V and J are TRBV7-2 and TRBJ2-5; the match to TRBD1 covers 9 bases. This CDR3 is built from 15 residues. From germline, CDR1 is SGHTA and CDR2 FQGNSA. The V segment lost 2 bases and the J segment 2 bases; nucleotides outside the gene matches: 3. CDR3 bases: TGTGCCAGCAGCTTAATGGGACAGGGTCAAGAGACCCAGTACTTC. This gives the protein CASSLMGQGQETQYF.

The rearrangement uses TRBV5-1 and TRBJ2-5; 10 nucleotides agree with TRBD2. Germline CDR1 reads SGHRS; CDR2 reads YFSETQ. Trimming at V came to 4 bases and at J to 3 bases, leaving 3 bases not matched to a gene. The CDR3 consists of 14 residues. CDR3 DNA sequence: TGCGCCAGCAGCGACGGACTAGCGGAAGAGACCCAGTACTTC. Translation: CASSDGLAEETQYF. The full variable domain, completed using reference TRBV5-1 and TRBJ2-5, is KAGVTQTPRYLIKTRGQQVTLSCSPISGHRSVSWYQQTPGQGLQFLFEYFSETQRNKGNFPGRFSGRQFSNSRSEMNVSTLELGDSALYLCASSDGLAEETQYFGPGTRLLVL.

The chain links TRBV25-1 to TRBJ2-5; perhaps TRBD2 as D (5 bases). CDR3 length: 11 amino acids. CDR1 and CDR2 (germline): MGHDK, SYGVNS. V shed 8 bases and J shed 5 bases, with 9 bases lying between them. This CDR3 reads CASAGGETQYF. For the CDR3, the DNA is TGTGCCAGCGCCGGCGGGGAGACCCAGTACTTC.

The chain carries TRBV10-2 and TRBJ2-1; D gene ambiguous. V was cut by 3 bases and J by 0 bases, with 15 bases left in between. CDR3 length: 17 amino acids. Germline-derived CDR1 and CDR2 are WSHSY and SAAADI. The CDR3: CASSDLRHASSYNEQFF. CDR3 DNA: TGCGCCAGCAGTGACCTACGACATGCGAGCTCCTACAATGAGCAGTTCTTC.

The chain uses TRBV28 and TRBJ2-7, with 8 bases matching TRBD1. V shed 5 bases, J shed 4 bases, and the junction held 13 bases outside the gene matches. Germline CDR1 is MDHEN and CDR2 is SYDVKM. The CDR3 is made up of 16 amino acids. CDR3 amino acids: CASSPRTGLLAYEQYV. CDR3 sequence (DNA): TGTGCCAGCAGTCCCCGGACAGGGCTATTAGCATACGAGCAGTACGTC.

The chain joins TRBV6-6 to TRBJ1-6, with D uncertain. Germline V gives CDR1 MNHNY, CDR2 SVGAGI (reference sequence). V was clipped by 6 bases and J by 12 bases, with 15 bases between them. The CDR3 length is 13 residues. CDR3 nucleotides: TGTGCCAGCAGGCCCCCCATAGATGGACCCCTCCACTTT. It yields the protein CASRPPIDGPLHF.